This entry lists 23 T cell receptor beta chains sequenced from one sample in a study of blood T cell repertoires in COVID-19. The data were produced by immunoSEQ multiplex PCR, yet TCRdb's version contains in-frame clones alone and is incomplete. The table includes some 130,000 clones, around 81% detected once. The sample comprised peripheral blood. The origin of the receptors is a human donor in a cohort sampled during active COVID-19.

V gene TRBV12-5 combines with J gene TRBJ2-1, with D unclear. The germline V gene encodes CDR1 LGHNT and CDR2 FRNRAP. CDR3 length: 15 amino acids. V was clipped by 1 base and J by 8 bases, with 15 bases between them. For the CDR3, the DNA is TGTGCTAGTGGTTTGGGCCTTACTCTGGTCGATGAGCAGTTCTTC. Its protein is CASGLGLTLVDEQFF. The entire variable domain, with the rest obtained from reference TRBV12-5 and TRBJ2-1, is as follows: DARVTQTPRHKVTEMGQEVTMRCQPILGHNTVFWYRQTMMQGLELLAYFRNRAPLDDSGMPKDRFSAEMPDATLATLKIQPSEPRDSAVYFCASGLGLTLVDEQFFGPGTRLTVL.

V gene TRBV5-4 combines with J gene TRBJ2-2, with D perhaps matching TRBD2 (7 bases). The CDR3 extends over 16 amino acids. Germline CDR1 and CDR2: SGHNT and YYREEE (reference sequence). Trimming shortened V by 4 bases and J by 3 bases, and 16 bases separated the two germline ends. The CDR3 coding sequence is TGTGCCAGCAGCAGTACAGGGAGGGGGGACACCGGGGAGCTGTTTTTT. This gives the protein CASSSTGRGDTGELFF.

J is TRBJ1-1 and V is TRBV19; tentative D call: TRBD1 (6 bases). CDR1 and CDR2 (germline): LNHDA, SQIVND (reference sequence). Trimming removed 8 bases at V and 0 bases at J, with 13 bases between. The CDR3 is 14 amino acids. The DNA of the CDR3 is TGTGCCAGTTCAGGGGTTCCGATGAACACTGAAGCTTTCTTT. Its translation: CASSGVPMNTEAFF.

The CDR3 nucleotides are TGTGCCAGCACCCCGGACACGGTTTCGGCACCCCTCCACTTT. It yields the protein CASTPDTVSAPLHF. The rearrangement joins TRBV5-4 to TRBJ1-6; a weak D match, TRBD1 (5 bases). Trimming shortened V by 6 bases and J by 11 bases, and 18 bases separated the two germline ends. Per the germline V gene, CDR1 is SGHNT and CDR2 is YYREEE (reference sequence). The CDR3 extends over 14 amino acids.

The rearrangement joins TRBV30 to TRBJ1-1, with 7 nucleotides matching TRBD1. CDR1 and CDR2 (germline): GTSNPN, SVGIG (reference sequence). The CDR3 has 14 residues. Trimming took 5 bases from V and 0 from J; bases not matched to a gene: 6. CDR3 bases: TGTGCCTGGGCCAGACAGGGAATGAACACTGAAGCTTTCTTT. The encoded protein is CAWARQGMNTEAFF. The full variable domain, in which reference TRBV30 and TRBJ1-1 provide the parts outside the CDR3, is SQTIHQWPATLVQPVGSPLSLECTVEGTSNPNLYWYRQAAGRGLQLLFYSVGIGQISSEVPQNLSASRPQDRQFILSSKKLLLSDSGFYLCAWARQGMNTEAFFGQGTRLTVV.

This chain uses TRBV4-2 with TRBJ2-5; possibly TRBD2 for D (6 bases). Germline V gene sequence: CDR1 LGHNA, CDR2 YNFKEQ. This CDR3 region has 15 residues. V gave up 4 bases and J gave up 5 bases, with 17 bases separating them. The DNA of the CDR3 is TGTGCCAGCAGCCTCGGGAGAGGTTTACGGGAGACCCAGTACTTC. Translated, it gives CASSLGRGLRETQYF.

J is TRBJ2-3 and V is TRBV19; 7 nucleotides agree with TRBD1. The germline CDR1 and CDR2 sequences are LNHDA and SQIVND (reference sequence). With 5 bases clipped from V and 9 bases from J, the junction kept 8 bases outside the gene matches. This CDR3 spans 13 amino acids. The CDR3 is CASSYRGTRTQYF. The CDR3 region has the DNA TGTGCCAGTAGTTACAGGGGAACGAGGACGCAGTATTTT.

This clone was seen a handful of times. The rearrangement joins TRBV18 to TRBJ1-5, with D possibly being TRBD1 (6 bases). The V end lost 2 bases, the J end lost 7 bases, and 18 bases lay between the germline ends. The CDR3 runs 16 residues. Germline V lookup: CDR1 KGHSH, CDR2 LQKENI. CDR3 in amino acids: CASSPSAGAKRQPQHF. The DNA of the CDR3 is TGTGCCAGCTCACCATCCGCGGGGGCGAAGCGACAGCCCCAGCATTTT.

The V and J genes are TRBV7-9 and TRBJ1-1; D unresolved. The germline V gene encodes CDR1 SEHNR and CDR2 FQNEAQ (reference sequence). Trimming cost V 2 bases and J 7 bases, with 11 bases left between them. The CDR3 spans 13 residues. In nucleotides, the CDR3 is TGTGCCAGCAGCTTAACCGGGGAGCGTGAAGCTTTCTTT. It encodes CASSLTGEREAFF.

CDR3 loop: CASSPGSGTQYF. The CDR3 bases are TGTGCCAGCAGCCCCGGGTCCGGGACCCAGTACTTC. The rearrangement uses TRBV3-1 (or the pseudogene TRBV3-2) and TRBJ2-5; D is unresolved. Per the germline V gene, CDR1 is LGHDT and CDR2 is YNNKEL (reference sequence). The CDR3 loop spans 12 amino acids. Deletions cut 4 bases from V and 7 bases from J, with 10 bases between.

V gene TRBV7-8 combines with J gene TRBJ1-6; 7 nucleotides agree with TRBD1. V was clipped by 5 bases and J by 6 bases; unmatched bases: 4. This CDR3 spans 14 amino acids. The germline gives CDR1 SGHVS, CDR2 FQNEAQ. CDR3 protein: CASSMGQFNSPLHF. The CDR3 coding sequence is TGTGCCAGCAGCATGGGACAGTTTAATTCACCCCTCCACTTT.

The chain uses TRBV18 and TRBJ2-3; 8 nucleotides align to TRBD1. Germline V gene data show CDR1 as KGHSH and CDR2 as LQKENI. The CDR3 extends over 13 amino acids. V gave up 6 bases and J gave up 2 bases; unmatched junction bases: 1. As DNA, the CDR3 is TGTGCCAGCTCCCAGGGGGCCACAGATACGCAGTATTTT. Translating it yields CASSQGATDTQYF.

This rearrangement joins TRBV7-2 to TRBJ1-1, with D possibly matching TRBD1 (6 bases). The CDR3 sequence is 13 residues long. CDR1 and CDR2 (germline): SGHTA, FQGNSA. Trimming stripped 8 bases from V and 3 bases from J, with 13 bases between. In DNA, the CDR3 is TGTGCCAGCCAGATATGGACAGACACTGAAGCTTTCTTT. It yields the protein CASQIWTDTEAFF.

This chain links TRBV7-3 with TRBJ2-2; no reliable D call. Trimming shortened V by 5 bases and J by 3 bases, and 10 bases separated the two germline ends. Germline assignment: CDR1 SGHTA and CDR2 FQGTGA. The length of the CDR3 is 14 residues. CDR3 sequence: CASSTHIDTGELFF. The CDR3 nucleotides are TGTGCCAGCAGCACCCACATCGACACCGGGGAGCTGTTTTTT.

The genes are TRBV7-9 and TRBJ2-3, with TRBD1 matching over 8 bases. The CDR3 is 17 residues long. CDR1 is SEHNR, CDR2 FQNEAQ, per germline (reference sequence). J was trimmed by 3 bases and V by 5 bases; bases with no gene match: 13. The CDR3 region has the DNA TGTGCCAGCAGCCCCCGACCCCGACAGGGGCAGACAGATACGCAGTATTTT. Residues: CASSPRPRQGQTDTQYF.

The chain has TRBV2 and TRBJ2-2; 7 positions agree with TRBD1. The CDR3 consists of 15 residues. Looked up from germline, CDR1 is SNHLY and CDR2 is FYNNEI. V lost 6 bases to trimming and J lost 0 bases; unmatched junction nucleotides: 4. Here the CDR3 DNA reads TGTGCCAGCAGAGACAGGGTAGCGAACACCGGGGAGCTGTTTTTT. The encoded protein is CASRDRVANTGELFF.

The rearrangement links TRBV15 to TRBJ2-6; D remains ambiguous. Germline loops: CDR1 LNHNV, CDR2 YYDKDF (reference sequence). V was pared by 4 bases and J by 0 bases, with 7 bases between. CDR3 length: 15 residues. The CDR3 region is CATSNGDSGANVLTF. CDR3 in DNA: TGTGCCACCAGCAACGGAGACTCTGGGGCCAACGTCCTGACTTTC.

This chain connects TRBV6-2 or TRBV6-3 to TRBJ1-5; 7 nucleotides line up with TRBD1. The CDR3 spans 16 residues. The J segment lost 4 bases and the V segment lost 2 bases, leaving 8 bases of the junction unmatched. Germline V gene data show CDR1 as MNHEY and CDR2 as SVGEGT. The CDR3 loop is CASSYTEGQINQPQHF. CDR3 nucleotide sequence: TGTGCCAGCAGTTACACGGAGGGACAGATTAATCAGCCCCAGCATTTT.

The chain has TRBV6-6 and TRBJ1-3; D is uncertain. CDR1 is MNHNY, CDR2 SVGAGI, per germline (reference sequence). With 7 bases removed from V and 0 bases from J, the gap between germline ends came to 16 bases. This CDR3 spans 16 amino acids. The CDR3 nucleotides read TGTGCCAGCACCAATCCTCCCGACAACTCTGGAAACACCATATATTTT. Amino acid sequence: CASTNPPDNSGNTIYF.

This clone was detected only a few times. The V call is TRBV6-6, the J call TRBJ1-1, with no clear D. The CDR3 has 14 amino acids. CDR1 MNHNY and CDR2 SVGAGI come from the germline V gene (reference sequence). Trimming removed 7 bases at V and 3 bases at J, with 15 bases between. The CDR3 loop reads CASTTGYLDTEAFF. CDR3 in DNA: TGTGCCAGCACCACCGGGTATTTGGACACTGAAGCTTTCTTT.

This clone was observed a single time. V and J are TRBV18 and TRBJ2-7; 10 bases are a match to TRBD1. CDR1 and CDR2 from the germline V gene are KGHSH and LQKENI. V lost 2 bases, J lost 4 bases, and 5 bases stayed unmatched. This CDR3 is built from 15 residues. DNA of the CDR3: TGTGCCAGCTCACCAAGACAGGGGGCAGGTTACGAGCAGTACTTC. As protein: CASSPRQGAGYEQYF.

The chain is built from TRBV25-1 and TRBJ2-1, with D perhaps TRBD1 (5 bases). This CDR3 is 13 amino acids long. Germline values: CDR1 MGHDK, CDR2 SYGVNS. V dropped 9 bases and J dropped 2 bases, with 11 bases sitting between them. The CDR3 DNA follows: TGTGCCAGGAGATTGGGGCCCTACAATGAGCAGTTCTTC. Protein: CARRLGPYNEQFF. The entire variable domain, with the rest obtained from reference TRBV25-1 and TRBJ2-1, is as follows: EADIYQTPRYLVIGTGKKITLECSQTMGHDKMYWYQQDPGMELHLIHYSYGVNSTEKGDLSSESTVSRIRTEHFPLTLESARPSHTSQYLCARRLGPYNEQFFGPGTRLTVL.

CDR3 DNA sequence: TGTGCCAGCACCCGAGCTTCCGGGACTTTCCGGGAGCAGTACTTC. The encoded protein is CASTRASGTFREQYF. V usage is TRBV25-1 and J usage is TRBJ2-7; D is possibly TRBD2 (6 bases). The germline V gene has CDR1 MGHDK and CDR2 SYGVNS. V lost 7 bases and J lost 7, with 23 bases in between. The CDR3 runs 15 residues.